These 20 T cell receptor beta chains originate from one sample sequenced in a study of blood T cell repertoires in COVID-19. Assay used: immunoSEQ multiplex PCR; TCRdb lists only in-frame clones, some missing. The table lists a few hundred thousand clones, about 89% of them singletons, with more than 0.85% in the top ten. The sequenced material came from PBMCs or T cells enriched from blood (not recorded which). Every receptor here comes from a middle-aged woman who had been exposed to COVID-19.

The J gene is TRBJ1-5, the V gene TRBV19; possibly TRBD1 for D (6 bases). CDR3 length: 14 residues. Per the germline V gene, CDR1 is LNHDA and CDR2 is SQIVND (reference sequence). Trimming removed 7 bases from V and 0 bases from J, with 10 bases in between. The chain's CDR3 is CASISGDSNQPQHF. DNA for the CDR3: TGTGCCAGTATTTCAGGGGATAGCAATCAGCCCCAGCATTTT.

V and J are TRBV7-2 and TRBJ1-5; D is possibly TRBD1 (5 bases). The V gene's germline CDR1 is SGHTA and CDR2 FQGNSA. CDR3 length equals 13 residues. V was pared by 5 bases and J by 6 bases, with 11 bases between. CDR3 bases: TGTGCCAGCAGCCCAGGGTGGAGTCAGCCCCAGCATTTT. Encoded protein: CASSPGWSQPQHF.

The chain uses TRBV9 and TRBJ2-1; 8 bases agree with TRBD2. The J segment lost 5 bases and the V segment lost 4 bases, leaving 5 bases of the junction unmatched. Germline assignment: CDR1 SGDLS and CDR2 YYNGEE. The length of the CDR3 is 14 residues. The CDR3 DNA is TGTGCCAGCAGCTTCGGGACTAGTAACAATGAGCAGTTCTTC. This gives the protein CASSFGTSNNEQFF. Full variable domain (rest looked up from reference TRBV9 and TRBJ2-1): DSGVTQTPKHLITATGQRVTLRCSPRSGDLSVYWYQQSLDQGLQFLIQYYNGEERAKGNILERFSAQQFPDLHSELNLSSLELGDSALYFCASSFGTSNNEQFFGPGTRLTVL.

The J gene is TRBJ2-2, the V gene TRBV6-5, with 7 bases matching TRBD1. With V trimmed by 4 bases and J by 1 base, 6 bases remained unmatched. Germline values: CDR1 MNHEY, CDR2 SVGAGI. The CDR3 spans 16 residues. CDR3 loop: CASSSTGALNTGELFF. The CDR3 nucleotides are TGTGCCAGCAGTTCAACAGGGGCGCTGAACACCGGGGAGCTGTTTTTT.

This chain connects TRBV19 to TRBJ1-1; TRBD1 matches at 9 bases. Germline V gene data show CDR1 as LNHDA and CDR2 as SQIVND (reference sequence). The CDR3 loop spans 17 amino acids. V lost 5 bases, J lost 5 bases, and 15 bases stayed unmatched. The CDR3 sequence is CASSSSHLDRGGTEAFF. The CDR3 DNA follows: TGTGCCAGTAGTTCCTCCCACCTGGACAGGGGTGGAACTGAAGCTTTCTTT.

The chain uses TRBV3-1 (or the pseudogene TRBV3-2) and TRBJ1-5, with TRBD1 as a possible D gene (6 bases). The CDR3 extends over 15 amino acids. Germline lookup yields CDR1 LGHDT and CDR2 YNNKEL (reference sequence). Trimming took off 1 base at V and 4 bases at J, with 11 bases between the two ends. CDR3 protein: CASSQGIRGNQPQHF. CDR3 in DNA: TGTGCCAGCAGCCAAGGGATAAGGGGGAATCAGCCCCAGCATTTT.

The chain recombines TRBV5-1 with TRBJ1-4, with D unresolved. This CDR3 comprises 13 residues. V was trimmed by 0 bases and J by 10 bases, leaving 10 bases between them. Looked up from germline, CDR1 is SGHRS and CDR2 is YFSETQ. The CDR3 loop reads CASSLGGIGKLFF. CDR3 coding DNA: TGCGCCAGCAGCTTGGGCGGAATCGGAAAACTGTTTTTT.

This clone was found many times. The chain uses TRBV11-2 and TRBJ2-7; 7 bases are shared with TRBD1. The germline gives CDR1 SGHAT, CDR2 FQNNGV. The CDR3 sequence is 17 residues long. The V and J ends lost 6 bases and 1 base, in that order; junction bases with no gene match: 15. The CDR3 sequence is CASSSLVGDRLSYEQYF. In nucleotides, the CDR3 is TGTGCCAGCAGTTCTTTAGTTGGGGACAGATTATCCTACGAGCAGTACTTC.

On this clone: Its ends do not fully match the called genes, so a read error is possible. In nucleotides, the CDR3 is TGTGCTAGTGGGTTGGGACTAGCGTCAGATACGCAGTATTTT. This translates into CASGLGLASDTQYF. The genes are TRBV12-5 and TRBJ2-3; 10 bases align to TRBD2. CDR1 and CDR2 from the germline V gene are LGHNT and FRNRAP. This CDR3 spans 14 amino acids. The full variable domain, completed using reference TRBV12-5 and TRBJ2-3, is DARVTQTPRHKVTEMGQEVTMRCQPILGHNTVFWYRQTMMQGLELLAYFRNRAPLDDSGMPKDRFSAEMPDATLATLKIQPSEPRDSAVYFCASGLGLASDTQYFGPGTRLTVL.

The chain uses TRBV4-1 and TRBJ1-2; 7 bases match TRBD1. The CDR3 runs 17 residues. The V segment lost 1 base and the J segment 0 bases; nucleotides outside the gene matches: 8. The V gene's germline CDR1 is MGHRA and CDR2 YSYEKL. In nucleotides, the CDR3 is TGCGCCAGCAGCCAAGGCCCAGGGGACAGAACTAACTATGGCTACACCTTC. This sequence encodes CASSQGPGDRTNYGYTF.

The chain is built from TRBV5-4 and TRBJ2-5, with 7 bases fitting TRBD2. Looked up from germline, CDR1 is SGHNT and CDR2 is YYREEE (reference sequence). The V segment lost 6 bases and the J segment 4 bases; nucleotides outside the gene matches: 12. The CDR3 has 15 residues. CDR3 sequence: CASTKGPTGGETQYF. The DNA of the CDR3 is TGTGCCAGCACCAAGGGACCCACGGGGGGAGAGACCCAGTACTTC.

The genes are TRBV5-1 and TRBJ2-5, with TRBD2 matching 11 bases. The V and J ends lost 1 base and 2 bases, in that order; junction bases with no gene match: 10. This CDR3 is built from 18 residues. Germline-derived CDR1 and CDR2 are SGHRS and YFSETQ. In DNA, the CDR3 is TGCGCCAGCAGCTTGAAGCTAGCGGGGGGAACTTTTCAAGAGACCCAGTACTTC. Amino acids: CASSLKLAGGTFQETQYF.

This chain joins TRBV11-2 and TRBJ2-2; 8 bases are shared with TRBD2. J lost 6 bases, V lost 5 bases, and 8 bases had no gene match. Germline V gene sequence: CDR1 SGHAT, CDR2 FQNNGV. The CDR3 is made up of 15 amino acids. The CDR3 region has the DNA TGTGCCAGCAGCCTCGGGGGGGCCTCGGCCGGGGAGCTGTTTTTT. Protein product: CASSLGGASAGELFF.

The chain is built from TRBV18 and TRBJ2-3; 8 nucleotides match TRBD1. CDR1 and CDR2 from the germline V gene are KGHSH and LQKENI. The ends lost 1 base at V and 2 bases at J; junction bases unmatched: 2. The CDR3 consists of 15 residues. CDR3 DNA: TGTGCCAGCTCACCACGGGACAGGTCCACAGATACGCAGTATTTT. Its translation is CASSPRDRSTDTQYF.

The chain joins TRBV6-5 to TRBJ2-2; the match to TRBD1 covers 7 bases. The CDR3 is made up of 14 amino acids. With V trimmed by 5 bases and J by 5 bases, 5 bases remained unmatched. Germline V gives CDR1 MNHEY, CDR2 SVGAGI. Written as DNA, the CDR3 is TGTGCCAGCAGTCCGGGACAGTCAACCGGGGAGCTGTTTTTT. Translating it yields CASSPGQSTGELFF.

The chain carries TRBV5-6 and TRBJ1-1; no definite D call. The CDR3 has 13 amino acids. The germline V gene has CDR1 SGHDT and CDR2 YYEEEE. Trimming left V 0 bases short and J 8 bases short, with 11 bases between. The CDR3 reads CASSLDPGSEAFF. DNA of the CDR3: TGTGCCAGCAGCTTGGATCCCGGGTCCGAAGCTTTCTTT.

This chain joins TRBV27 and TRBJ1-1; D may be TRBD1 (5 bases). The CDR3 loop spans 13 amino acids. Germline CDR1 reads MNHEY; CDR2 reads SMNVEV (reference sequence). The V and J ends lost 5 bases and 6 bases respectively, with 13 bases between them. The CDR3 DNA reads as TGTGCCAGCAGTCCCATTGACAGTGCTGAAGCTTTCTTT. This sequence encodes CASSPIDSAEAFF.

This chain joins TRBV6-4 and TRBJ2-2, with D tentatively TRBD2 (6 bases). Trimming removed 4 bases from V and 2 bases from J, with 14 bases in between. The CDR3 is 16 residues long. CDR1 and CDR2 (germline): MRHNA, SNTAGT. DNA for the CDR3: TGTGCCAGCAGTGTCCTTTCCGGGGGTAACACCGGGGAGCTGTTTTTT. Amino acids: CASSVLSGGNTGELFF.

This clone was observed a single time. The rearrangement links TRBV7-9 to TRBJ2-7; 10 bases match TRBD1. The J segment lost 5 bases and the V segment lost 5 bases, leaving 9 bases of the junction unmatched. The germline V gene encodes CDR1 SEHNR and CDR2 FQNEAQ (reference sequence). The CDR3 is 15 amino acids. The CDR3 nucleotides read TGTGCCAGCAGCACATGGGGACAGGGGTCCCACGAGCAGTACTTC. Translating gives CASSTWGQGSHEQYF.

V gene TRBV9 combines with J gene TRBJ2-7, with D maybe TRBD2 (5 bases). CDR1 SGDLS and CDR2 YYNGEE come from the germline V gene. V was shortened by 3 bases and J by 3 bases, with 13 bases between the two germline ends. This CDR3 comprises 14 residues. For the CDR3, the DNA is TGTGCCAGCAGCGAGGGCGGGCCAGACTACGAGCAGTACTTC. Translated: CASSEGGPDYEQYF.